The 25 T cell receptor beta chains reported below all come from one sample, sequenced in a study of T cells in Graves' hyperthyroidism and ophthalmopathy. From RNA transcripts, TCR beta CDR3 regions were amplified. TCR CDR3 underwent first-round RT-PCR with the HTBI primer set. TCRdb fed the multiplex PCR reads into MiXCR, producing one record per CDR3 protein. The sample lists 310,000 or so distinct CDR3 sequences; over 15% were seen once. The sample consisted of blood. The receptor source for this set is a woman between 55 and 75 years old with Graves' ophthalmopathy.

This clonotype was recorded at least ten times. The chain recombines TRBV5-1 with TRBJ1-6; weak D call: TRBD1 (5 bases). V was shortened by 0 bases and J by 10 bases, with 14 bases between the two germline ends. The CDR3 runs 15 residues. Germline loops: CDR1 SGHRS, CDR2 YFSETQ. DNA for the CDR3: TGCGCCAGCAGCTTGGGAGGCCGGGGGGTATCACCCCTCCACTTT. Translation: CASSLGGRGVSPLHF.

This clonotype was found many times. The chain carries TRBV5-6 and TRBJ1-2, with D unclear. Per germline, CDR1 SGHDT and CDR2 YYEEEE. V lost 0 bases and J 6 bases, leaving 6 bases between the germline ends. The CDR3 sequence is 12 residues long. The CDR3 region is CASSLEADGYTF. In nucleotides, the CDR3 is TGTGCCAGCAGCTTGGAAGCAGATGGCTACACCTTC. The variable domain in full, completed from reference TRBV5-6 and TRBJ1-2, reads DAGVTQSPTHLIKTRGQQVTLRCSPKSGHDTVSWYQQALGQGPQFIFQYYEEEERQRGNFPDRFSGHQFPNYSSELNVNALLLGDSALYLCASSLEADGYTFGSGTRLTVV.

Ten or more counts support this clonotype. The gene calls are TRBV20-1 and TRBJ1-6, with 7 positions matching TRBD1. V trimming: 6 bases; J trimming: 10 bases; junction bases outside the gene matches: 9. Germline assignment: CDR1 DFQATT and CDR2 SNEGSKA (reference sequence). This CDR3 has 13 residues. CDR3 sequence: CSARDRRKSPLHF. CDR3 DNA sequence: TGCAGTGCCCGGGACAGAAGAAAATCACCCCTCCACTTT.

CDR3 loop: CASSPLATDTQYF. DNA for the CDR3: TGTGCCAGCAGCCCCTTGGCCACAGATACGCAGTATTTT. This sequence joins TRBV13 and TRBJ2-3; D is undetermined. Trimming left V 5 bases short and J 2 bases short, with 8 bases between. CDR1 is PRHDT, CDR2 FYEKMQ, per germline (reference sequence). This CDR3 has 13 residues.

This clonotype was counted a few times. The chain is built from TRBV20-1 and TRBJ2-7, with 10 nucleotides matching TRBD1. CDR3 length: 13 residues. Germline CDR1 DFQATT, CDR2 SNEGSKA (reference sequence). Unmatched junction bases numbered 7, after V lost 6 bases and J lost 5 bases. CDR3 DNA: TGCAGTGCGGACGACAGGGGGCGAAACGAGCAGTACTTC. It codes for CSADDRGRNEQYF.

This clonotype was seen only a few times. The rearrangement joins TRBV28 to TRBJ1-5, with D perhaps TRBD1 (6 bases). Trimming cost V 8 bases and J 5 bases, with 19 bases left between them. This CDR3 comprises 15 residues. CDR1 MDHEN and CDR2 SYDVKM come from the germline V gene. CDR3 amino acids: CASRSILNRDQPQHF. The CDR3 bases are TGTGCCAGCCGCTCTATACTAAACAGGGATCAGCCCCAGCATTTT.

This clonotype showed up just once. The chain uses TRBV28 and TRBJ2-1; 9 positions agree with TRBD2. Losses at the gene ends were 6 bases for V and 6 bases for J; bases not matched to a gene: 9. CDR1 MDHEN and CDR2 SYDVKM come from the germline V gene. This CDR3 comprises 15 residues. CDR3 sequence (DNA): TGTGCCAGCAGACTTCCGGGACTAGCCCTCAATGAGCAGTTCTTC. Protein product: CASRLPGLALNEQFF.

This clonotype came up many times. V is TRBV4-3 and J is TRBJ2-7; tentative D call: TRBD1 (6 bases). The CDR3 is 13 residues long. The V end was cut by 4 bases, the J end by 6 bases, with 13 bases between. CDR1 and CDR2 from the germline V gene are LGHNA and YSLEER. The CDR3 region has the DNA TGCGCCAGCAGCCGGGACATCCTAACCGAGCAGTACTTC. As protein: CASSRDILTEQYF.

This clonotype was counted ten times or more. In nucleotides, the CDR3 is TGTGCCAGCAGTTTCCGGGGTTCGACAGATACGCAGTATTTT. Encoded protein: CASSFRGSTDTQYF. The chain carries TRBV12-3 or TRBV12-4 and TRBJ2-3, with D possibly TRBD2 on 5 matching bases. The CDR3 totals 14 residues. Trimming removed 3 bases from V and 3 bases from J, with 10 bases in between.

This clonotype was found a few times. The gene calls are TRBV7-2 and TRBJ2-2, with 7 nucleotides matching TRBD2. The CDR3 loop spans 16 amino acids. V shed 1 base, J shed 2 bases, and the junction held 4 bases outside the gene matches. The germline V gene encodes CDR1 SGHTA and CDR2 FQGNSA. The CDR3 bases are TGTGCCAGCAGCTTAGGACTAGCACATAACACCGGGGAGCTGTTTTTT. Its translation: CASSLGLAHNTGELFF.

This clonotype was seen repeatedly, ten times or more. The chain has TRBV3-1 and TRBJ1-6; D is possibly TRBD1 (6 bases). The V end lost 6 bases, the J end lost 10 bases, and 22 bases lay between the germline ends. CDR1 is LGHDT and CDR2 is YNNKEL in the germline V gene (reference sequence). The CDR3 covers 16 residues. CDR3 loop: CASRHKDTGWRSPLHF. The DNA of the CDR3 is TGTGCCAGCAGACACAAGGACACAGGGTGGAGATCACCCCTCCACTTT.

This clonotype was counted many times. The chain recombines TRBV7-8 with TRBJ2-1; possibly TRBD2 for D (5 bases). The CDR3 totals 18 residues. CDR1 SGHVS and CDR2 FQNEAQ come from the germline V gene. Trimming cost V 6 bases and J 0 bases, with 21 bases left between them. The CDR3 DNA reads as TGTGCCAGCAGTCGCCACGAGGGCGCCTTAAGCTCCTACAATGAGCAGTTCTTC. This encodes CASSRHEGALSSYNEQFF.

This clonotype was seen a handful of times. The V call is TRBV9, the J call TRBJ1-5; D gene ambiguous. Trimming removed 0 bases at V and 5 bases at J, with 6 bases between. Germline CDR1 SGDLS, CDR2 YYNGEE. CDR3 length: 13 amino acids. DNA for the CDR3: TGTGCCAGCAGCGTAGACGGCGATCAGCCCCAGCATTTT. This translates into CASSVDGDQPQHF.

This clonotype was detected many times. This sequence joins TRBV28 and TRBJ2-3, with 7 nucleotides matching TRBD2. The ends lost 3 bases at V and 3 bases at J; junction bases unmatched: 9. The germline V gene has CDR1 MDHEN and CDR2 SYDVKM. The CDR3 totals 16 residues. The CDR3 DNA reads TGTGCCAGCAGTTTTTTGGGGACTATTGAAACAGATACGCAGTATTTT. Its translation is CASSFLGTIETDTQYF.

This clonotype was seen repeatedly, ten times or more. V and J are TRBV18 and TRBJ2-3; D might be TRBD1 (6 bases). Germline CDR1 KGHSH, CDR2 LQKENI. Trimming removed 4 bases at V and 3 bases at J, with 11 bases between. The CDR3 is 14 amino acids. The CDR3 region has the DNA TGTGCCAGCTCACAAGGACAGAAGACAGATACGCAGTATTTT. It translates to CASSQGQKTDTQYF. The whole variable domain, remainder taken from reference TRBV18 and TRBJ2-3, is NAGVMQNPRHLVRRRGQEARLRCSPMKGHSHVYWYRQLPEEGLKFMVYLQKENIIDESGMPKERFSAEFPKEGPSILRIQQVVRGDSAAYFCASSQGQKTDTQYFGPGTRLTVL.

The CDR3 DNA is TGCGCCAGCGGATGGGACAGGGGAATTCGGGACCAAGTCACCGGGGAGCTGTTTTTT. The encoded protein is CASGWDRGIRDQVTGELFF. The chain links TRBV5-1 to TRBJ2-2; TRBD1 matches at 10 bases. Germline V CDR1 and CDR2: SGHRS, YFSETQ. V dropped 7 bases and J dropped 4; count of bases not matched to a gene: 19. The CDR3 runs to 19 residues.

This clonotype was observed many times. The chain uses TRBV4-2 and TRBJ2-5, with 14 bases that match TRBD2. Losses at the gene ends were 5 bases for V and 1 base for J; bases not matched to a gene: 12. The CDR3 has 19 residues. Germline CDR1 is LGHNA and CDR2 is YNFKEQ. The CDR3 nucleotides are TGTGCCAGCAGCTCAGTCGGGACTAGCGGGGGTGTAAGCCAAGAGACCCAGTACTTC. Its translation is CASSSVGTSGGVSQETQYF.

This clonotype was counted many times. CDR3 protein: CASSFARTEAFF. The CDR3 coding sequence is TGTGCCAGCAGTTTTGCGCGCACTGAAGCTTTCTTT. The gene calls are TRBV12-3 or TRBV12-4 and TRBJ1-1; D ambiguous. Trimming cost V 3 bases and J 4 bases, with 6 bases left between them. The CDR3 is 12 residues long.

This clonotype is medium-sized within its sample. J is TRBJ2-2 and V is TRBV28; D is possibly TRBD1 (5 bases). The CDR3 sequence is 13 residues long. The V gene's germline CDR1 is MDHEN and CDR2 SYDVKM. With 2 bases removed from V and 5 bases from J, the gap between germline ends came to 6 bases. CDR3 nucleotides: TGTGCCAGCAGTTTAAGGGGAACCGGGGAGCTGTTTTTT. Translated: CASSLRGTGELFF.

This chain connects TRBV19 to TRBJ2-5; 8 nucleotides align to TRBD2. CDR3 length equals 13 residues. Germline CDR1 LNHDA, CDR2 SQIVND (reference sequence). V lost 6 bases to trimming and J lost 3 bases; unmatched junction nucleotides: 3. The CDR3 DNA follows: TGTGCCAGTAGGATTAGCGGGGAAGAGACCCAGTACTTC. Translation: CASRISGEETQYF.

The chain joins TRBV6-5 to TRBJ1-4, with 8 bases fitting TRBD1. V lost 2 bases, J lost 8 bases, and 10 bases stayed unmatched. The CDR3 is 16 amino acids. CDR1 is MNHEY, CDR2 SVGAGI, per germline. The CDR3 bases are TGTGCCAGCAGTTACCCCCGGGCAGGGGGCGAAGAAAAACTGTTTTTT. Protein sequence: CASSYPRAGGEEKLFF.

A note on this clonotype: With a much larger clone just one base away, this may be a read error. V gene TRBV20-1 combines with J gene TRBJ2-4; 8 bases match TRBD1. V lost 6 bases and J lost 7; bases outside the gene matches: 11. Looked up from germline, CDR1 is DFQATT and CDR2 is SNEGSKA (reference sequence). This CDR3 is 14 amino acids long. CDR3 nucleotides: TGCAGTGCAATGCTAGGGGGGACAGGCAACATTCAGTACTTC. Its translation: CSAMLGGTGNIQYF.

The V and J genes are TRBV6-1 and TRBJ2-6; no firm D call. Germline V gives CDR1 MNHNS, CDR2 SASEGT. V lost 8 bases and J lost 2, with 7 bases in between. The CDR3 is 13 amino acids. In nucleotides, the CDR3 is TGTGCCAGCTGTGTCCCTGGGGCCAACGTCCTGACTTTC. The encoded protein is CASCVPGANVLTF.

A note on this clonotype: A much larger clone lies one base from this, so it may be a read error. The chain uses TRBV6-2 or TRBV6-3 and TRBJ2-2; 8 bases align to TRBD1. The V gene's germline CDR1 is MNHEY and CDR2 SVGEGT. Trimming took 5 bases from V and 3 from J; bases not matched to a gene: 8. The length of the CDR3 is 16 residues. The CDR3 is CASSVDRVADTGELFF. DNA for the CDR3: TGTGCCAGCAGTGTGGACAGGGTTGCGGACACCGGGGAGCTGTTTTTT.

There are a few counts of this clonotype. CDR3 nucleotide sequence: TGTGCCAGCAGTCCCCTGGCCCGCGGGGCCAAAAACATTCAGTACTTC. Translated: CASSPLARGAKNIQYF. The chain carries TRBV27 and TRBJ2-4; TRBD2 might be the D (5 bases). The length of the CDR3 is 16 residues. Germline V gene data show CDR1 as MNHEY and CDR2 as SMNVEV (reference sequence). The V end was cut by 5 bases, the J end by 1 base, with 15 bases between.